Shown below are 30 T cell receptor beta chains from a single sample sequenced in a study of response to subunit inactivated influenza vaccine. TCRdb re-called the RT-PCR reads with MiXCR, one entry per CDR3 protein. The sample consists of about 540,000 distinct CDR3 sequences, under 30% of them appearing once. These data were also filed under a second study, of T cells expressing NK-cell markers. That source reports: Production of TCR beta cDNA relied on 5'RACE template switching with UMIs.

The sample was CD4+ T cells sorted from PBMCs, taken 11 to 12 days after vaccination. Receptor source: a man aged 50-59 years who received an inactivated influenza vaccine.

The rearrangement uses TRBV7-2 and TRBJ2-3, with TRBD2 matching over 9 bases. After removal of 5 bases from V and 4 bases from J, the junction contained 10 bases not matched to a gene. Germline assignment: CDR1 SGHTA and CDR2 FQGNSA. The CDR3 has 16 amino acids. The CDR3 reads CASSQVGGGAPDTQYF. The CDR3 nucleotides are TGTGCCAGCAGCCAGGTTGGCGGGGGGGCCCCAGATACGCAGTATTTT.

The chain uses TRBV4-2 and TRBJ1-6, with 7 bases identical to TRBD1. V lost 1 base to trimming and J lost 4 bases; unmatched junction nucleotides: 10. Germline V CDR1 and CDR2: LGHNA, YNFKEQ. The CDR3 extends over 18 amino acids. The CDR3 DNA is TGTGCCAGCAGCCAAGTTATTACAGGGGCGACTTATAATTCACCCCTCCACTTT. Protein product: CASSQVITGATYNSPLHF.

This clonotype was recorded a few times. The rearrangement joins TRBV5-1 to TRBJ2-7; D is perhaps TRBD1 (6 bases). Looked up from germline, CDR1 is SGHRS and CDR2 is YFSETQ. The CDR3 sequence is 15 residues long. Trimming left V 2 bases short and J 2 bases short, with 14 bases between. The CDR3 nucleotides are TGCGCCAGCAGCTTTAGCCGACAGGCACCCTACGAGCAGTACTTC. Translating it yields CASSFSRQAPYEQYF.

This clonotype was picked up a small number of times. The chain employs TRBV12-3 or TRBV12-4 and TRBJ2-7, with 10 nucleotides matching TRBD2. CDR3 length equals 14 residues. V lost 5 bases, J lost 3 bases, and 4 bases stayed unmatched. CDR3: CASSEREGLYEQYF. The CDR3 DNA follows: TGTGCCAGCAGTGAGCGGGAGGGCCTCTACGAGCAGTACTTC.

For the CDR3, the DNA is TGCAGTGCTCCTAGCGGGAGCGGCGGGGTAACAGATACGCAGTATTTT. Protein: CSAPSGSGGVTDTQYF. This chain links TRBV20-1 with TRBJ2-3; 10 bases agree with TRBD2. The CDR3 covers 16 residues. Trimming removed 5 bases from V and 3 bases from J; junction bases left unmatched: 11. The germline V gene encodes CDR1 DFQATT and CDR2 SNEGSKA (reference sequence).

V is TRBV11-2 and J is TRBJ2-6, with a possible D match to TRBD1 (6 bases). The CDR3 extends over 17 amino acids. With 6 bases removed from V and 0 bases from J, the gap between germline ends came to 15 bases. From germline, CDR1 is SGHAT and CDR2 FQNNGV. The CDR3 reads CASRHLRGNSGANVLTF. The DNA for the CDR3 is TGTGCCAGCAGACATTTGAGGGGGAACTCTGGGGCCAACGTCCTGACTTTC.

This clonotype was detected only a few times. This sequence joins TRBV4-2 and TRBJ2-3; D is possibly TRBD1 or TRBD2 (7 bases each). CDR1 is LGHNA, CDR2 YNFKEQ, per germline. The CDR3 consists of 15 residues. Trimming stripped 2 bases from V and 7 bases from J, with 16 bases between. The CDR3 region is CASSQSGGAGYTQYF. In DNA form, the CDR3 reads TGTGCCAGCAGCCAATCAGGGGGGGCCGGATATACGCAGTATTTT.

This clonotype has more than one count but fewer than ten. The CDR3 sequence is CASSLDVARETQYF. CDR3 sequence (DNA): TGTGCCAGCTCCCTTGACGTTGCTAGAGAGACCCAGTACTTC. The chain joins TRBV18 to TRBJ2-5, with unresolved D. CDR1 and CDR2 from the germline V gene are KGHSH and LQKENI. This CDR3 region has 14 residues. The ends were cut back, 6 bases at V and 4 bases at J, with 15 bases in the middle.

This clonotype appeared a few times. The chain recombines TRBV20-1 with TRBJ1-2, with a weak D call TRBD1 (5 bases). Trimming took 3 bases from V and 1 from J, leaving 18 bases between them. This CDR3 has 16 residues. In germline, CDR1 is DFQATT, CDR2 SNEGSKA (reference sequence). CDR3 protein: CSASPEGREDNYGYTF. DNA for the CDR3: TGCAGTGCTAGCCCCGAAGGCAGGGAGGATAACTATGGCTACACCTTC.

The chain employs TRBV20-1 and TRBJ2-3, with D tentatively TRBD1 (6 bases). This CDR3 has 14 amino acids. Germline CDR1 reads DFQATT; CDR2 reads SNEGSKA (reference sequence). V was cut by 1 base and J by 4 bases, with 12 bases left in between. The CDR3 reads CSARGRAGADTQYF. The CDR3 DNA reads as TGCAGTGCTAGAGGGCGGGCAGGGGCAGATACGCAGTATTTT.

This clonotype appeared a few times. The chain is built from TRBV5-6 and TRBJ1-1; D possibly corresponds to TRBD1 (5 bases). V was shortened by 1 base and J by 2 bases, with 9 bases between the two germline ends. Germline CDR1 is SGHDT and CDR2 is YYEEEE. This CDR3 contains 14 residues. CDR3: CASSLRQRNTEAFF. The CDR3 region has the DNA TGTGCCAGCAGCTTGAGACAGCGAAACACTGAAGCTTTCTTT.

J is TRBJ1-2 and V is TRBV14; no firm D call. CDR1 is SGHDN, CDR2 FVKESK, per germline. Trimming stripped 3 bases from V and 4 bases from J, with 12 bases between. This CDR3 is 14 amino acids long. The chain's CDR3 is CASSHFSGSYGYTF. DNA of the CDR3: TGTGCCAGCAGCCATTTTTCCGGGTCCTATGGCTACACCTTC.

V and J are TRBV27 and TRBJ1-2; 8 bases fit TRBD1. The germline CDR1 and CDR2 sequences are MNHEY and SMNVEV (reference sequence). V was pared by 8 bases and J by 3 bases, with 11 bases of the junction left unmatched. The CDR3 has 15 amino acids. The CDR3 reads CASGGTGRTHYGYTF. The CDR3 DNA sequence: TGTGCCAGCGGCGGGACAGGTCGTACCCACTATGGCTACACCTTC.

Only a few counts were recorded for this clonotype. The chain combines TRBV20-1 with TRBJ2-3, with D uncertain. The CDR3 has 13 residues. The V gene's germline CDR1 is DFQATT and CDR2 SNEGSKA (reference sequence). V was shortened by 5 bases and J by 1 base, with 10 bases between the two germline ends. The CDR3 here is CSAVSPGTDTQYF. The DNA for the CDR3 is TGCAGTGCTGTGAGCCCCGGCACAGATACGCAGTATTTT.

This clonotype was counted a few times. CDR3 in amino acids: CRALGTSGRGSYNEQFF. CDR3 in DNA: TGCAGGGCACTCGGGACTAGCGGGAGGGGCTCCTACAATGAGCAGTTCTTC. The V gene is TRBV20-1, the J gene TRBJ2-1; the match to TRBD2 covers 16 bases. This CDR3 has 17 residues. In germline, CDR1 is DFQATT, CDR2 SNEGSKA (reference sequence).

This clonotype has just a few counts. The rearrangement links TRBV6-1 to TRBJ2-1, with 8 bases lining up with TRBD2. V shed 4 bases and J 2 bases; nucleotides not matched to a gene: 4. Germline CDR1 and CDR2: MNHNS and SASEGT. The CDR3 consists of 15 residues. The CDR3 loop reads CASSGLAQAYNEQFF. CDR3 nucleotides: TGTGCCAGCAGTGGACTAGCGCAGGCCTACAATGAGCAGTTCTTC.

This clonotype was counted a few times. The J gene is TRBJ1-2, the V gene TRBV12-3 or TRBV12-4; 8 bases are a match to TRBD1. This CDR3 spans 15 amino acids. After removal of 7 bases from V and 4 bases from J, the junction contained 11 bases not matched to a gene. The CDR3 is CASTYRRTGIYGYTF. The CDR3 region has the DNA TGTGCCAGCACCTACAGGCGGACAGGGATCTATGGCTACACCTTC.

The rearrangement uses TRBV7-8 and TRBJ2-2; 10 bases agree with TRBD1. The CDR3 has 15 residues. The V gene's germline CDR1 is SGHVS and CDR2 FQNEAQ. With V trimmed by 5 bases and J by 4 bases, 4 bases remained unmatched. The CDR3 nucleotides are TGTGCCAGCAGCCGCGACAGGGGGCTCACCGGGGAGCTGTTTTTT. This gives the protein CASSRDRGLTGELFF.

Only a few counts were recorded for this clonotype. The chain has TRBV2 and TRBJ2-7; D unclear. V lost 2 bases and J lost 2, with 13 bases in between. Per germline, CDR1 SNHLY and CDR2 FYNNEI. This CDR3 contains 15 residues. The CDR3 DNA follows: TGTGCCAGCAGTGAAATTGGGCTACCCACCTACGAGCAGTACTTC. Translation gives CASSEIGLPTYEQYF.

The V call is TRBV6-5, the J call TRBJ2-5; D gene unclear. V dropped 0 bases and J dropped 4 bases, with 12 bases sitting between them. Looked up from germline, CDR1 is MNHEY and CDR2 is SVGAGI. The CDR3 sequence is 15 residues long. Written as DNA, the CDR3 is TGTGCCAGCAGTTACTCCGCCTGGAGACGAGAGACCCAGTACTTC. It translates to CASSYSAWRRETQYF.

This clonotype was picked up a small number of times. The V and J genes are TRBV27 and TRBJ2-3, with D possibly matching TRBD2 (6 bases). CDR1 and CDR2 from the germline V gene are MNHEY and SMNVEV (reference sequence). V lost 6 bases to trimming and J lost 1 base, with 8 bases between them. This CDR3 has 13 amino acids. CDR3 sequence (DNA): TGTGCCAGCAGGAGGGAGGGCACAGATACGCAGTATTTT. Translation gives CASRREGTDTQYF.

The chain couples TRBV28 to TRBJ2-5; D unclear. Between the trimmed V and J ends, which lost 6 bases and 1 base, there was a span of 18 bases. The CDR3 runs 16 residues. Germline V gives CDR1 MDHEN, CDR2 SYDVKM. In DNA, the CDR3 is TGTGCCAGCAGATCTACATTCGGCTTATCCCAAGAGACCCAGTACTTC. Translation: CASRSTFGLSQETQYF.

This clonotype occurred a few times. The gene calls are TRBV29-1 and TRBJ2-7; 8 bases agree with TRBD1. J lost 7 bases, V lost 1 base, and 9 bases had no gene match. This CDR3 has 14 amino acids. Germline lookup yields CDR1 SQVTM and CDR2 ANQGSEA. The CDR3 sequence: CSVEGRGHPKEQYF. For the CDR3, the DNA is TGCAGCGTTGAAGGCAGGGGGCACCCCAAGGAGCAGTACTTC.

This clonotype was recorded a few times. This chain joins TRBV10-3 and TRBJ2-1; TRBD1 matches 7 bases. Germline CDR1 is ENHRY and CDR2 is SYGVKD. V lost 6 bases and J lost 2; bases outside the gene matches: 7. CDR3 length: 15 amino acids. In nucleotides, the CDR3 is TGTGCCATCAGCCCCGGGGACAGACCCTACAATGAGCAGTTCTTC. This gives the protein CAISPGDRPYNEQFF.

V gene TRBV10-3 combines with J gene TRBJ1-3, with 7 bases lining up with TRBD1. Germline V gene sequence: CDR1 ENHRY, CDR2 SYGVKD. CDR3 length: 15 amino acids. Trimming took 4 bases from V and 4 from J; bases not matched to a gene: 7. The CDR3, as DNA: TGTGCCATCAGTGGCCCGACAGGGTTAGGAAACACCATATATTTT. As protein: CAISGPTGLGNTIYF.

The table lists this clonotype with a few counts. The chain combines TRBV12-3 or TRBV12-4 with TRBJ1-5, with D possibly matching TRBD1 (5 bases). This CDR3 is 14 amino acids long. With 5 bases removed from V and 3 bases from J, the gap between germline ends came to 11 bases. As DNA, the CDR3 is TGTGCCAGCAGTAACCGGGACGACAATCAGCCCCAGCATTTT. Residues: CASSNRDDNQPQHF.

The sample holds many counts of this clonotype. The rearrangement links TRBV14 to TRBJ2-5; D remains unclear. Germline CDR1 reads SGHDN; CDR2 reads FVKESK. The CDR3 totals 15 residues. V gave up 4 bases and J gave up 5 bases, with 17 bases separating them. DNA for the CDR3: TGTGCCAGCAGCCCACGACTTTACAGCGTGGAGACCCAGTACTTC. Residues: CASSPRLYSVETQYF.

This clonotype was seen more than once but under ten times. The chain links TRBV28 to TRBJ2-7, with 8 bases that match TRBD1. The V and J ends lost 5 bases and 5 bases, in that order; junction bases with no gene match: 11. CDR1 MDHEN and CDR2 SYDVKM come from the germline V gene. The CDR3 is made up of 15 amino acids. CDR3 protein: CASSPRRTGSHEQYF. As DNA, the CDR3 is TGTGCCAGCAGTCCCCGGAGGACAGGGTCCCACGAGCAGTACTTC.

This clonotype was found a few times. CDR3 DNA sequence: TGTGCCAGTAGTATGCCAGGGTCAAAGACCCAGTACTTC. Translation: CASSMPGSKTQYF. The V call is TRBV19, the J call TRBJ2-5, with D maybe TRBD1 (5 bases). Between the trimmed V and J ends, which lost 3 bases and 6 bases, there was a span of 11 bases. This CDR3 comprises 13 residues. Germline assignment: CDR1 LNHDA and CDR2 SQIVND (reference sequence).

This clonotype was counted only a few times. The J gene is TRBJ2-1, the V gene TRBV6-2 or TRBV6-3; weak D call: TRBD1 (6 bases). The V gene lost 6 bases and the J gene lost 7 bases, with 16 bases spanning the gap. The CDR3 contains 14 residues. The germline CDR1 and CDR2 sequences are MNHEY and SVGEGT. In DNA, the CDR3 is TGTGCCAGCAGACGCGACAGGTCTGAGAATGAGCAGTTCTTC. Translating gives CASRRDRSENEQFF.